This entry features one TCR beta chain sequence. These data originate in a study of blood T cell repertoires in COVID-19. Study as a whole: From the United States, Italy and Spain came samples of acute and convalescent COVID-19. Nucleic acid was either cDNA or gDNA, and it came from T cells, B-cell-depleted T cells, or PBMCs.

Losses at the gene ends were 4 bases for V and 6 bases for J; bases not matched to a gene: 6. The CDR3 covers 14 residues. The germline V gene encodes CDR1 SGHVS and CDR2 FQNEAQ. As originally analysed: Amplification of reference gene primers provided the estimated nucleated cell counts. TCRdb's table, derived via immunoSEQ multiplex PCR, lists solely in-frame clones and lacks some. V and J calls plus clone size are reproduced from that table; the DNA served to infer D and trimming. The sample gives under 300,000 clones, roughly 85% of which show up once; 3.4% is in the top ten. The sample taken for sequencing was peripheral blood. The rearrangement uses TRBV7-8 and TRBJ2-1; 7 nucleotides match TRBD1. This sequence originates from a woman aged 18-29 years with acute or convalescent COVID-19. DNA of the CDR3: TGTGCCAGCAGCTCGACAGGGTTGGTCAATGAGCAGTTCTTC. It translates to CASSSTGLVNEQFF.